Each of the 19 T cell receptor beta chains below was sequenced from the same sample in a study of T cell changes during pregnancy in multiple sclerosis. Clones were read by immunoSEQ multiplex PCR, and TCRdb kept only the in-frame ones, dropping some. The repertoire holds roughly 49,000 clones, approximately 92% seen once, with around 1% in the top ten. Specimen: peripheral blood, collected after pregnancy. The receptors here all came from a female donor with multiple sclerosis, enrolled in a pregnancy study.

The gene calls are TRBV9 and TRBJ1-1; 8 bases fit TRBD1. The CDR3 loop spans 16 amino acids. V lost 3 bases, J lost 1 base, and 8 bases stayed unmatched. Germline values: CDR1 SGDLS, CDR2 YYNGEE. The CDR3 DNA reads TGTGCCAGCAGCGAGACAAGACAGGGGACGAACACTGAAGCTTTCTTT. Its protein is CASSETRQGTNTEAFF.

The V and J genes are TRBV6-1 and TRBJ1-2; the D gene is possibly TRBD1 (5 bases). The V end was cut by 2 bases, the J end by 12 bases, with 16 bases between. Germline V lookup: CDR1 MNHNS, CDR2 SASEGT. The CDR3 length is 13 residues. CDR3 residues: CASSERQPVLHTF. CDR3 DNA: TGTGCCAGCAGTGAAAGACAGCCGGTGCTGCACACCTTC.

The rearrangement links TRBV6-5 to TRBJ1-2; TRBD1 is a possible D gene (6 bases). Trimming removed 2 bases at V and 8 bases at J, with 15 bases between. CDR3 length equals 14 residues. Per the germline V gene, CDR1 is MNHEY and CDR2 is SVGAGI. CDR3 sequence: CASSYGGRVDGYTF. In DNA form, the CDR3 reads TGTGCCAGCAGTTACGGGGGCAGGGTGGACGGCTACACCTTC.

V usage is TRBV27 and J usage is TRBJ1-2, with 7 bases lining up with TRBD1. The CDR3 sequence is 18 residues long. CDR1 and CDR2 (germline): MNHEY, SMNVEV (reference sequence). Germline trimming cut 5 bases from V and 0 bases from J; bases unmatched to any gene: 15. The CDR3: CASSLIGTASLANYGYTF. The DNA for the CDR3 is TGTGCCAGCAGTCTAATCGGGACAGCTTCCCTAGCTAACTATGGCTACACCTTC.

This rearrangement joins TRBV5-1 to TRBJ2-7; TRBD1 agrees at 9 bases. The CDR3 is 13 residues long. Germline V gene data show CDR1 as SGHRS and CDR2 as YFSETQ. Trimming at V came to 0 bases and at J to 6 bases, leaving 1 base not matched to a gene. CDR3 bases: TGCGCCAGCAGCTTGGCGGACAGGGGCGAGCAGTACTTC. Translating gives CASSLADRGEQYF.

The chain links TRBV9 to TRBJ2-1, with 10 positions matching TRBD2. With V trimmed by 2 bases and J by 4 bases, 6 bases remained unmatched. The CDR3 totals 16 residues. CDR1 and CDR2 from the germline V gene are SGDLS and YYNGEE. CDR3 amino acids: CASSVGPAGGYNEQFF. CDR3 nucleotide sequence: TGTGCCAGCAGCGTGGGGCCAGCGGGGGGGTACAATGAGCAGTTCTTC.

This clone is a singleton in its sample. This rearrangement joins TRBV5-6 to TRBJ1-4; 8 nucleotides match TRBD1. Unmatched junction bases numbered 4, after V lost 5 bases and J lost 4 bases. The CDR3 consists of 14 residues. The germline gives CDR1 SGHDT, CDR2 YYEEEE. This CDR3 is CASSQQGVNEKLFF. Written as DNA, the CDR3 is TGTGCCAGCAGTCAACAGGGGGTTAATGAAAAACTGTTTTTT.

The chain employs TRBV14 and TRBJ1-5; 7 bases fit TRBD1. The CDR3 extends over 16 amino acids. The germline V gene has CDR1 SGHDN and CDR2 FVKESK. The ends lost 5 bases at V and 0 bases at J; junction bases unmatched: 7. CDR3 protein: CASSARQGLSNQPQHF. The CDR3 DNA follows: TGTGCCAGCAGCGCCCGACAGGGACTTAGCAATCAGCCCCAGCATTTT.

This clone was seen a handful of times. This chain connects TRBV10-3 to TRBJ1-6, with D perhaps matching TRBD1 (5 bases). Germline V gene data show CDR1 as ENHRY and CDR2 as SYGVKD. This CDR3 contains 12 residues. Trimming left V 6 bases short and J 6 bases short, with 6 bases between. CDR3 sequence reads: CAIRGGNSPLHF. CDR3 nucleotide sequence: TGTGCCATCAGGGGGGGTAATTCACCCCTCCACTTT.

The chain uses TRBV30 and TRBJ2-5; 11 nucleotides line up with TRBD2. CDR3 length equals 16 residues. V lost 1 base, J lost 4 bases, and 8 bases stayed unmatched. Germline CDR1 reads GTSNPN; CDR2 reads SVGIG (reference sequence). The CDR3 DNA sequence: TGTGCCTGGAGTGGCCCGACTAGCGGGGTCTTAGAGACCCAGTACTTC. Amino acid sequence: CAWSGPTSGVLETQYF.

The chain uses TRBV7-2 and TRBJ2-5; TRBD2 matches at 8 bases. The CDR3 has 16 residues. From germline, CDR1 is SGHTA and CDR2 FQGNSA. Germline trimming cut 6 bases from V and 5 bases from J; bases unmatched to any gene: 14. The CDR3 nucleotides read TGTGCCAGCAGTTCAGGTTGGACTAGCCCGCGCGAGACCCAGTACTTC. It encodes CASSSGWTSPRETQYF. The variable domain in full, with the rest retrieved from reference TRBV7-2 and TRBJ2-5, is GAGVSQSPSNKVTEKGKDVELRCDPISGHTALYWYRQSLGQGLEFLIYFQGNSAPDKSGLPSDRFSAERTGGSVSTLTIQRTQQEDSAVYLCASSSGWTSPRETQYFGPGTRLLVL.

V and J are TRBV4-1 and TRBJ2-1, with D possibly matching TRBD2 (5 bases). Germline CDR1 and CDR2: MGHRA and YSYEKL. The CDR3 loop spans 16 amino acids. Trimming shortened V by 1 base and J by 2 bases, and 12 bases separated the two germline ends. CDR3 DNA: TGCGCCAGCAGCCAAGGACGAGGGCAGGCCTACAATGAGCAGTTCTTC. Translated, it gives CASSQGRGQAYNEQFF.

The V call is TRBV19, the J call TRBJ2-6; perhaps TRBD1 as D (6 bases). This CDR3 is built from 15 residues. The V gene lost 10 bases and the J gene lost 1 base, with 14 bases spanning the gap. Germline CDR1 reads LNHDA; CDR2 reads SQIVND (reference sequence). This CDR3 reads CATGDTSSGANVLTF. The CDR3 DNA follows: TGTGCCACCGGGGACACCTCGTCTGGGGCCAACGTCCTGACTTTC.

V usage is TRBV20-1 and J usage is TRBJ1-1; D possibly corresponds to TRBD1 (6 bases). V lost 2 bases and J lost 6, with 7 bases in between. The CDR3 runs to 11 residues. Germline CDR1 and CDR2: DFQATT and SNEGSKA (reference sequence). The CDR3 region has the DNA TGCAGTGCTAGAAGACAGGCTGAAGCTTTCTTT. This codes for CSARRQAEAFF.

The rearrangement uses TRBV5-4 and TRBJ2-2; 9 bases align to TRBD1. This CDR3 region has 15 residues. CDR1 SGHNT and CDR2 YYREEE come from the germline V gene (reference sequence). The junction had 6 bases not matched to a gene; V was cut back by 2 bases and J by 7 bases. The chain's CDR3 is CASSLQGAMSGELFF. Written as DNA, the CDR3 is TGTGCCAGCAGCTTACAGGGGGCAATGAGCGGGGAGCTGTTTTTT.

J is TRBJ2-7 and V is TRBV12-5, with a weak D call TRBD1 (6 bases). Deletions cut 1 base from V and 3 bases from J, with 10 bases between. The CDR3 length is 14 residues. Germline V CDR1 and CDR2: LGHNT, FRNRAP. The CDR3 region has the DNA TGTGCTAGTGGTTTGGGACAACAGGGCTACGAGCAGTACTTC. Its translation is CASGLGQQGYEQYF. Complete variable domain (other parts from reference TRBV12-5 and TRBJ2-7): DARVTQTPRHKVTEMGQEVTMRCQPILGHNTVFWYRQTMMQGLELLAYFRNRAPLDDSGMPKDRFSAEMPDATLATLKIQPSEPRDSAVYFCASGLGQQGYEQYFGPGTRLTVT.

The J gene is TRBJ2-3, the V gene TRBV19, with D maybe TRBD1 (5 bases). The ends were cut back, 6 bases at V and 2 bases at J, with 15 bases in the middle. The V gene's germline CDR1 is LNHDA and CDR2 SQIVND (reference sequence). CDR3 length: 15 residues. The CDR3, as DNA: TGTGCCAGTAGGCCCCTAAGGGGTTACACAGATACGCAGTATTTT. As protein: CASRPLRGYTDTQYF. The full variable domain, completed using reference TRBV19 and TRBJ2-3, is DGGITQSPKYLFRKEGQNVTLSCEQNLNHDAMYWYRQDPGQGLRLIYYSQIVNDFQKGDIAEGYSVSREKKESFPLTVTSAQKNPTAFYLCASRPLRGYTDTQYFGPGTRLTVL.

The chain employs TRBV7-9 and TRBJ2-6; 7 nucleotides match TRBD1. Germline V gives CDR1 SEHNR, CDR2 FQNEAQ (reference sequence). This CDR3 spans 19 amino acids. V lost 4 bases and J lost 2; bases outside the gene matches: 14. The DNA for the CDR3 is TGTGCCAGCAGCTACCCTTGGTCAGGGGGTAAAGCTGGGGCCAACGTCCTGACTTTC. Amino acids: CASSYPWSGGKAGANVLTF.

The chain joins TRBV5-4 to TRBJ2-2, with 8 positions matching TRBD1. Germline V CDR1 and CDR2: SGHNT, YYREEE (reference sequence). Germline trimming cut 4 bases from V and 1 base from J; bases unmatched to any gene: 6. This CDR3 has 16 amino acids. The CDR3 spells CASSARQGLNTGELFF. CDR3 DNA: TGTGCCAGCAGCGCAAGACAGGGGCTGAACACCGGGGAGCTGTTTTTT.